The rows below give T cell receptor beta chains drawn from one sample of a study of identical twins. TCRdb independently ran MiXCR on the 5' RACE reads; one entry per CDR3 protein. The repertoire holds some 1,600,000 distinct CDR3 sequences, with about 31% as singletons. Input material: cord blood. The receptor set was obtained from a newborn girl in good health. CDR3s include the opening cysteine and the closing phenylalanine or tryptophan. The order of the fields is V gene, clone size, D gene, J gene, CDR3 DNA, CDR3 protein. The D gene is left open where the match is weak. Some rows mark clone size as missing; the rest say once, few, many or name a class of expanded clone.

TRBV20-1	few	NA	TRBJ1-2	TGCAGTGCTAGTATGTGGGAAACCAACTATGGCTACACCTTC	CSASMWETNYGYTF
TRBV20-1	once	TRBD2	TRBJ2-1	TGCAGTGCTAGAGATGCGACTAGCGGGAGTTATTACAATGAGCAGTTCTTC	CSARDATSGSYYNEQFF
TRBV6-6	NA	TRBD1	TRBJ2-7	TGTGCCAGCAGTGACGGACAGGGGGGAGTCTACGAGCAGTACTTC	CASSDGQGGVYEQYF
TRBV3-1	NA	TRBD2	TRBJ2-1	TGTGCCAGCAGCCAAGATGGGAGCGGGGGATACCAAGAGACCCAGTTCTTC	CASSQDGSGGYQETQFF
TRBV25-1	NA	TRBD1	TRBJ2-7	TGTGCCAGCACTACAGGGGCCCCCTACGAGCAGTACTTC	CASTTGAPYEQYF
TRBV2	NA	NA	TRBJ1-2	TGTGCCAGCCGAGGGACGGGCGGAGGCTACACCTTC	CASRGTGGGYTF
TRBV20-1	NA	NA	TRBJ1-4	TGCAGTGCTAGAGTTCCGCTAAGACAGCGGGGAACCTCACTCAATGAAAAACTGTTTTTT	CSARVPLRQRGTSLNEKLFF
TRBV6-5	NA	NA	TRBJ1-6	TGTGCCAGCACAGGAACAATAGGGAATTCACCCCTCCACTTT	CASTGTIGNSPLHF
TRBV6-1	few	NA	TRBJ2-3	TGTGCCAGCAGTGAAGGGATGGGCCGCACAGATACGCAGTATTTT	CASSEGMGRTDTQYF
TRBV20-1	NA	NA	TRBJ2-5	TGCAGTGCTAGATTGCGGGACTCCTACAATGAGCAGTACTTC	CSARLRDSYNEQYF
TRBV2	NA	TRBD2	TRBJ2-7	TGTGCCAGCAGGAACCTAGCGGGGACCTACGAGCAGTACTTC	CASRNLAGTYEQYF
TRBV6-2/TRBV6-3	few	TRBD1	TRBJ2-5	TGTGCCAGCAGCCAGGACAGGCACAAAGAGACCCAGTACTTC	CASSQDRHKETQYF
TRBV12-3/TRBV12-4	NA	TRBD2	TRBJ2-7	TGTGCCAGCAGTCTCCTGGTAGCGGGAGAGCGCTACAATGAGCAGTACTTC	CASSLLVAGERYNEQYF
TRBV28	NA	TRBD1	TRBJ2-5	TGTGCCAGCAGTTTCTTTGACAGGGTTGGGGAGACCCAGTACTTC	CASSFFDRVGETQYF
TRBV6-1	NA	NA	TRBJ2-7	TGTGCCAGCAGTGACCCGCCTAGCTACGAGCAGTACTTC	CASSDPPSYEQYF
TRBV4-2	NA	TRBD2	TRBJ2-3	TGTGCCAGCAGCCCGCTAGCGGGAGAAACCAGTACGCAGTATTTT	CASSPLAGETSTQYF
TRBV4-1	NA	TRBD2	TRBJ2-1	TGCGCCAGCAGCCTTGTGCTAGCGGGGGGACCTGTGGGCTCCTACAATGAGCAGTTCTTC	CASSLVLAGGPVGSYNEQFF
TRBV5-1	NA	TRBD2	TRBJ2-2	TGCGCCAGCACCAAGCGGGGGGCCTCGAACACCGGGGAGCTGTTTTTT	CASTKRGASNTGELFF
TRBV7-8	NA	NA	TRBJ2-5	TGTGCCAGCAGCTTAGAGTCGGTCTCGGCGGTTGGGGGGGAGACCCAGTACTTC	CASSLESVSAVGGETQYF
TRBV25-1	NA	NA	TRBJ1-2	TGTGCCAGCAGTGAGCCAGGGTCCAACTATGGCTACACCTTC	CASSEPGSNYGYTF
TRBV20-1	NA	NA	TRBJ2-7	TGCAATGCTAGGAATGGGGCGCGGCGCTCCTACGAGCAGTACTTC	CNARNGARRSYEQYF
TRBV4-2	many	NA	TRBJ1-1	TGTGCCAGCAGCCAAGATTCCAGGGGAGGACTCACTGAAGCTTTCTTT	CASSQDSRGGLTEAFF
TRBV20-1	NA	NA	TRBJ1-5	TGCAGTGCTCCTGGACAGTTCAATCAGCCCCAGCATTTT	CSAPGQFNQPQHF